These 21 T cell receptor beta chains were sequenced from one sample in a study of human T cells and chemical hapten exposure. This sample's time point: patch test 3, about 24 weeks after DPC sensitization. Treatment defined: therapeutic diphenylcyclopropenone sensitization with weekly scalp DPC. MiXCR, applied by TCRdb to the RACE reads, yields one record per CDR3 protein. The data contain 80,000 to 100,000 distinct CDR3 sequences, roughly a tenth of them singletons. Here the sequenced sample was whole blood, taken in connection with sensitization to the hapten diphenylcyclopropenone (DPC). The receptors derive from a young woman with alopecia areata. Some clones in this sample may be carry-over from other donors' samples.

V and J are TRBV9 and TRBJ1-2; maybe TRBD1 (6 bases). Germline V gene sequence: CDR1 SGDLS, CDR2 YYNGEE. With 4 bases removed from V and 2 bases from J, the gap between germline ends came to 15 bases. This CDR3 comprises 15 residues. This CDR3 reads CASSPVQGLNYGYTF. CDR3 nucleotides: TGTGCCAGCAGCCCAGTCCAGGGGTTAAACTATGGCTACACCTTC. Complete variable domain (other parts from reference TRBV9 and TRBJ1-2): DSGVTQTPKHLITATGQRVTLRCSPRSGDLSVYWYQQSLDQGLQFLIQYYNGEERAKGNILERFSAQQFPDLHSELNLSSLELGDSALYFCASSPVQGLNYGYTFGSGTRLTVV.

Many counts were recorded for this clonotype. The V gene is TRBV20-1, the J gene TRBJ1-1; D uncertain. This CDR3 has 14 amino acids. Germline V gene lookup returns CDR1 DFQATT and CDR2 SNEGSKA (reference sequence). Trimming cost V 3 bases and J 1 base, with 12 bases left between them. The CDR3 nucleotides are TGCAGTGCTAGTGATGGACCGGAGAACACTGAAGCTTTCTTT. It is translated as CSASDGPENTEAFF.

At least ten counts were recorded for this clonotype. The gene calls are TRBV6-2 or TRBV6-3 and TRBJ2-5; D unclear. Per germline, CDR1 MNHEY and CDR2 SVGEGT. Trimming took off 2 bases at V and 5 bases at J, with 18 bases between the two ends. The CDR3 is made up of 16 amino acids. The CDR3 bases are TGTGCCAGCAGTTACCTTCCGGGCTCGATTTCGGAGACCCAGTACTTC. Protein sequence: CASSYLPGSISETQYF.

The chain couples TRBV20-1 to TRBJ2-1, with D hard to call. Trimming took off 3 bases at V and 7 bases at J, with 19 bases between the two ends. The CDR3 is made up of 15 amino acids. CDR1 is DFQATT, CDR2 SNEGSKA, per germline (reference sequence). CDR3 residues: CSARPQVGLWNEQFF. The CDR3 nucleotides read TGCAGTGCTAGGCCCCAGGTGGGCCTCTGGAATGAGCAGTTCTTC.

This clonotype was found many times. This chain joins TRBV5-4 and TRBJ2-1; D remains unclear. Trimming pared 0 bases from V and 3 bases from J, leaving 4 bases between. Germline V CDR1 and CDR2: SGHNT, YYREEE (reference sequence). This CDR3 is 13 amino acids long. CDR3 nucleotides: TGTGCCAGCAGCTTGGGAAACTACAATGAGCAGTTCTTC. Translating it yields CASSLGNYNEQFF.

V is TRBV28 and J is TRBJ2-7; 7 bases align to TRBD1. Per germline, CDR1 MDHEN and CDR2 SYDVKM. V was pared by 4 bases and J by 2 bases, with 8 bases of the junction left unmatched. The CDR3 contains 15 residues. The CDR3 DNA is TGTGCCAGCAGTTCCGCCGGGACAGTACCCTACGAGCAGTACGTC. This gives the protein CASSSAGTVPYEQYV.

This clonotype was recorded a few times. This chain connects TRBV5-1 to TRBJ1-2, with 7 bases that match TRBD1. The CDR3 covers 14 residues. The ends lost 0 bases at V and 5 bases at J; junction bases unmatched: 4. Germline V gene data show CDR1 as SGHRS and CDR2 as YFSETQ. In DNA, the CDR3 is TGCGCCAGCAGCTTGGACAGGGGAACATATGGCTACACCTTC. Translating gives CASSLDRGTYGYTF. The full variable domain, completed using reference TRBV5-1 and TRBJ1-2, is KAGVTQTPRYLIKTRGQQVTLSCSPISGHRSVSWYQQTPGQGLQFLFEYFSETQRNKGNFPGRFSGRQFSNSRSEMNVSTLELGDSALYLCASSLDRGTYGYTFGSGTRLTVV.

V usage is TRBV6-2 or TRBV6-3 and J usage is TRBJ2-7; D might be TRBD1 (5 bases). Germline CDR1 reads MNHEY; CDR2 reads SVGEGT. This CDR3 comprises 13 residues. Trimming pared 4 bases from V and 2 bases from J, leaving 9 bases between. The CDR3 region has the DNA TGTGCCAGCAGTTCGACAGATACCTACGAGCAGTACTTC. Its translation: CASSSTDTYEQYF.

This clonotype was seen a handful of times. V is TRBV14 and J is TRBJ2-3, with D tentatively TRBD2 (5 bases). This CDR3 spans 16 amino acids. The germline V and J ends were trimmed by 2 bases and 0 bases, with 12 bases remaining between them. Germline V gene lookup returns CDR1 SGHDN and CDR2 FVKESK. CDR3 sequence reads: CASSQLEGISTDTQYF. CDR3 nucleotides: TGTGCCAGCAGCCAACTTGAGGGAATTAGCACAGATACGCAGTATTTT.

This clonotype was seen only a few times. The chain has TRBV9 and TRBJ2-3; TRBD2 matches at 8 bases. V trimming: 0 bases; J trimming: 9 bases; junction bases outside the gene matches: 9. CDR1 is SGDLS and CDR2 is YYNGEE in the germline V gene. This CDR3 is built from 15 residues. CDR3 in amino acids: CASSVGGGGKPTQYF. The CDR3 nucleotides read TGTGCCAGCAGCGTAGGTGGCGGGGGGAAGCCGACGCAGTATTTT.

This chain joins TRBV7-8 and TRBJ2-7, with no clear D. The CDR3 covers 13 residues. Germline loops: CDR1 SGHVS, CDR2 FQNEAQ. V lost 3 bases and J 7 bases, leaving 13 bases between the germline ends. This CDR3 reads CASSLPQLREQYV. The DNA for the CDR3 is TGTGCCAGCAGCTTGCCACAGCTACGAGAGCAGTACGTC.

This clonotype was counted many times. CDR3 in amino acids: CASSLALTEQFF. The CDR3 DNA reads TGTGCCAGCAGCTTAGCGCTGACTGAGCAGTTCTTC. The chain uses TRBV7-2 and TRBJ2-1; D unresolved. The CDR3 contains 12 residues. V dropped 0 bases and J dropped 9 bases, with 6 bases sitting between them. In germline, CDR1 is SGHTA, CDR2 FQGNSA.

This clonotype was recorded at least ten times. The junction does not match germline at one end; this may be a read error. The CDR3 DNA is TGTGCAATCAGTGATCCCCAGGGAGAACAGCCCCAGCATTTT. Its translation is CAISDPQGEQPQHF. This chain connects TRBV10-3 to TRBJ1-5, with D tentatively TRBD1 (5 bases). This CDR3 spans 14 amino acids. Per germline, CDR1 ENHRY and CDR2 SYGVKD.

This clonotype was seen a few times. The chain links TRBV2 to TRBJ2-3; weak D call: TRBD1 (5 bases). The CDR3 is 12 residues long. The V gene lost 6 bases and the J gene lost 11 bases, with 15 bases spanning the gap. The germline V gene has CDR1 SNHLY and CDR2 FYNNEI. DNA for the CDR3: TGTGCCAGCAGCCCCGTCCAGGGCAGGCAGTATTTT. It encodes CASSPVQGRQYF.

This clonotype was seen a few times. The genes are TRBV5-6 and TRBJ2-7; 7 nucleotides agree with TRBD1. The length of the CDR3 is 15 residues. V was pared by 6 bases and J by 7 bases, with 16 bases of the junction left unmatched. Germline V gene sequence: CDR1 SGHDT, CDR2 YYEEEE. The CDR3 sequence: CASTATGTESREQYV. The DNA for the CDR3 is TGTGCCAGCACCGCCACCGGGACAGAATCGAGGGAGCAGTACGTC.

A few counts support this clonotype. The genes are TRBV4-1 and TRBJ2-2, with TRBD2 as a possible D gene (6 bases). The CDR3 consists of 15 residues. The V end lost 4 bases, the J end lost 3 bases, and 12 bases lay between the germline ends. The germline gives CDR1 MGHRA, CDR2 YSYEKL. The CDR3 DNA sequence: TGCGCCAGCAGCCCCCGGGACTTAGACACCGGGGAGCTGTTTTTT. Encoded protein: CASSPRDLDTGELFF.

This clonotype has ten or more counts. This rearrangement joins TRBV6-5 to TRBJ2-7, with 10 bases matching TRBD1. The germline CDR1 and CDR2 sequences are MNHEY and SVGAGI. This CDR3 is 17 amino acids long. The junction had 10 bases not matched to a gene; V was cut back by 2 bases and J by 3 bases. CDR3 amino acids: CASSYAHPGQGIYEQYF. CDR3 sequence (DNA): TGTGCCAGCAGTTACGCCCATCCGGGACAGGGGATCTACGAGCAGTACTTC.

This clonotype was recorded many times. CDR3 sequence: CASSFQGSTDTQYF. The DNA for the CDR3 is TGTGCCAGCAGCTTTCAGGGAAGCACAGATACGCAGTATTTT. This chain joins TRBV7-6 and TRBJ2-3, with D maybe TRBD1 (5 bases). The CDR3 covers 14 residues. The germline gives CDR1 SGHVS, CDR2 FNYEAQ. V was clipped by 3 bases and J by 0 bases, with 7 bases between them.

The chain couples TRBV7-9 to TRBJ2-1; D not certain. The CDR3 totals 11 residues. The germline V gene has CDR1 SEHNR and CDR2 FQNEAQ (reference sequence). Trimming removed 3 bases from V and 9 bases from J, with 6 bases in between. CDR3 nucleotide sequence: TGTGCCAGCAGCTTCTCCGTTGAGCAGTTCTTC. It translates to CASSFSVEQFF.

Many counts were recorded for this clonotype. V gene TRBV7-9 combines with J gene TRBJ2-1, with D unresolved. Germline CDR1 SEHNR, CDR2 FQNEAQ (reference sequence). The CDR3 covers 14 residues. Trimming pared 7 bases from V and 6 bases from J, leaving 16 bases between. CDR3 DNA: TGTGCCAGCACCCAACAATCGACTGTCAATGAGCAGTTCTTC. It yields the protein CASTQQSTVNEQFF.

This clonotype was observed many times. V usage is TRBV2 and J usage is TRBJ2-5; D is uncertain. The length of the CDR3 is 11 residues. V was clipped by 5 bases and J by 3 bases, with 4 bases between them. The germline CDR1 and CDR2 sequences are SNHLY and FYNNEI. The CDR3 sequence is CASSSKETQYF. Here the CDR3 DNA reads TGTGCCAGCAGTTCGAAAGAGACCCAGTACTTC.